The T cell receptor (beta chain) under discussion was sequenced for a study of T cells after yellow fever vaccination. Looked up from germline, CDR1 is MGHDK and CDR2 is SYGVNS. The CDR3 spans 14 residues. Trimming removed 4 bases from V and 0 bases from J, with 9 bases in between. This clonotype has only a few counts. TCRdb independently ran MiXCR on the 5' RACE reads; one entry per CDR3 protein. This table holds about 580,000 distinct CDR3 sequences, 17% found once. The chain joins TRBV25-1 to TRBJ1-1; the D is unclear. This specimen was PBMCs, taken around 5 days after the first yellow fever vaccination. This sequence originates from a man younger than 35 who received the YFV17D yellow fever vaccine. CDR3 sequence: CASSGGLLNTEAFF. The CDR3 nucleotides are TGTGCCAGCAGTGGGGGATTGTTGAACACTGAAGCTTTCTTT.